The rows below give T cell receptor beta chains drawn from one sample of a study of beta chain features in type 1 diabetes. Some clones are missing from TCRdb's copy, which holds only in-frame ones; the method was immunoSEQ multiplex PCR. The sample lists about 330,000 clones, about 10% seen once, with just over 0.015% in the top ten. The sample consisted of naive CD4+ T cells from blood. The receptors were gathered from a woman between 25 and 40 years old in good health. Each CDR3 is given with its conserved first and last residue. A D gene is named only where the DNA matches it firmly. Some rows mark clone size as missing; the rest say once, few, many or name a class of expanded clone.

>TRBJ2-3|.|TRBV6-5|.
CASRMGGRVADTQYF
TGTGCCAGCAGAATGGGGGGGCGAGTGGCAGATACGCAGTATTTT
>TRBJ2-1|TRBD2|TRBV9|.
CASSVGTSGSSYNEQFF
TGTGCCAGCAGCGTAGGGACTAGCGGGAGCTCCTACAATGAGCAGTTCTTC
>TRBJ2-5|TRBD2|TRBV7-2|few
CASRQAGGRTETQYF
TGTGCCAGCAGGCAGGCGGGAGGGCGGACGGAGACCCAGTACTTC
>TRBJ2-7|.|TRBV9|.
CASSVATWAQGHEQYF
TGTGCCAGCAGCGTAGCTACGTGGGCTCAGGGGCACGAGCAGTACTTC
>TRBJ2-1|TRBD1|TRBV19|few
CASTPTGGSYNEQFF
TGTGCCAGTACCCCGACAGGGGGCTCATACAATGAGCAGTTCTTC
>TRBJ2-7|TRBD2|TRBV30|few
CACERDAYEQYF
TGTGCCTGCGAGCGGGATGCCTACGAGCAGTACTTC
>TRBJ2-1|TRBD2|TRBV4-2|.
CASSGGLADNEQFF
TGTGCCAGCAGCGGGGGACTAGCCGACAATGAGCAGTTCTTC
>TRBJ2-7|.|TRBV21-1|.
CASSKQRGRGPYEQYF
TGTGCCAGCAGCAAACAACGCGGGAGAGGGCCCTACGAGCAGTACTTC
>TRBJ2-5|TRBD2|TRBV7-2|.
CASGLAGLQETQYF
TGTGCCAGCGGACTAGCGGGCCTCCAAGAGACCCAGTACTTC
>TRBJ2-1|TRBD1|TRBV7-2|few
CASSSGQGSYDEQFF
TGTGCCAGCAGCTCGGGACAGGGTAGTTATGATGAGCAGTTCTTC
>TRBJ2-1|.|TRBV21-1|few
CSREDRETYNEQFF
TGTTCCAGGGAGGACAGGGAAACCTACAATGAGCAGTTCTTC
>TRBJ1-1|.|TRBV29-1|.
CSVEVSKGAEAFF
TGCAGCGTTGAAGTCTCGAAGGGAGCTGAAGCTTTCTTT
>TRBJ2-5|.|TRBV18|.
CASSAGSEETQYF
TGTGCCAGCTCAGCCGGGAGCGAAGAGACCCAGTACTTC
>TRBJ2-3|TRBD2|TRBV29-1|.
CSVRGGLAGSTDTQYF
TGCAGCGTCAGAGGGGGGCTAGCGGGAAGCACAGATACGCAGTATTTT
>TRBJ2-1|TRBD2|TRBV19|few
CASKPLLTSEYGEQFF
TGTGCCAGTAAGCCCCTTCTCACTAGCGAGTACGGTGAGCAGTTCTTC
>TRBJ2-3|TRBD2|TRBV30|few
CAWRGLAGGTDTQYF
TGTGCCTGGAGAGGACTAGCGGGTGGCACAGATACGCAGTATTTT
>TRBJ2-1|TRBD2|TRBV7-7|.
CASSAGTSVEQFF
TGTGCTAGCAGCGCCGGGACTAGCGTTGAGCAGTTCTTC
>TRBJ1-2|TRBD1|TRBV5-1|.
CASSLVGQGAQGYTF
TGCGCCAGCAGCTTGGTGGGACAGGGGGCGCAAGGCTACACCTTC
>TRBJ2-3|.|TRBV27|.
CASSLMTSGITDTQYF
TGTGCCAGCAGTTTAATGACCAGCGGCATCACAGATACGCAGTATTTT
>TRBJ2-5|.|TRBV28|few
CASSLGARRETQYF
TGTGCCAGCAGTTTGGGTGCGCGGCGAGAGACCCAGTACTTC